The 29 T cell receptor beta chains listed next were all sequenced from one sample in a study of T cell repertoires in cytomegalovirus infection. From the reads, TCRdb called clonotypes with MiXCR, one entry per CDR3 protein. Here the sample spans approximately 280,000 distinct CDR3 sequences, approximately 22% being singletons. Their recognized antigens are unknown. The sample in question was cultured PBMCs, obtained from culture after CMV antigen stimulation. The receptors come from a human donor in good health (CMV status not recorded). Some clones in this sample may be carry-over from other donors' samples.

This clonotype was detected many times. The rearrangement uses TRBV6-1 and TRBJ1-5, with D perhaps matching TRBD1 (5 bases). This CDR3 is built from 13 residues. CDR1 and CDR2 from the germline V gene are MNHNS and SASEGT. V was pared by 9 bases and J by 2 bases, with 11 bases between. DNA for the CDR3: TGTGCCAGTAATAGGGGTGGCAATCAGCCCCAGCATTTT. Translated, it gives CASNRGGNQPQHF.

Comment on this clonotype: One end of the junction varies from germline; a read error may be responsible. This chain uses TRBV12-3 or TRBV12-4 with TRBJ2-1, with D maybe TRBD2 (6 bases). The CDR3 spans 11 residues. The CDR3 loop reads CASGLGAAGLF. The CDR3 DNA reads TGTGCCAGCGGTTTAGGCGCGGCGGGGTTATTC.

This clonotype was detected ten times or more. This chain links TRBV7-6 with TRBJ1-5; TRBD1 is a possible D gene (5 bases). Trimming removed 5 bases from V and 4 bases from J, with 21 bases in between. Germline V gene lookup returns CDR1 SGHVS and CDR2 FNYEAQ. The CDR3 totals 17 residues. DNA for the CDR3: TGTGCCAGCAGCCTGTTCTCGGCAGGGAAGGGTAATCAGCCCCAGCATTTT. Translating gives CASSLFSAGKGNQPQHF.

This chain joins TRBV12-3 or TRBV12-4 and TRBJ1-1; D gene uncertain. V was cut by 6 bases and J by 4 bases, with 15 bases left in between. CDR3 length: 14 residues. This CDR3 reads CASRSSASGTEAFF. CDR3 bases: TGTGCCAGCAGGTCGAGTGCGTCGGGCACTGAAGCTTTCTTT.

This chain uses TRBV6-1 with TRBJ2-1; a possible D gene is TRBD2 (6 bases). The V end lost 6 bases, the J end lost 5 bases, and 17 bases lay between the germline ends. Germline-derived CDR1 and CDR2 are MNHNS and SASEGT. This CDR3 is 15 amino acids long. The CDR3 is CASRGGSAFNNEQFF. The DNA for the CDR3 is TGTGCCAGCAGGGGGGGATCAGCCTTTAACAATGAGCAGTTCTTC.

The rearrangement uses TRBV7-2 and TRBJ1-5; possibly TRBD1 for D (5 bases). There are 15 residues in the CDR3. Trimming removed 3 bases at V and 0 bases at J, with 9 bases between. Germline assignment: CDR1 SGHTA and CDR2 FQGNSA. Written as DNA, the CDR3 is TGTGCCAGCAGCTTTCGGGGGGTTAGCAATCAGCCCCAGCATTTT. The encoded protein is CASSFRGVSNQPQHF.

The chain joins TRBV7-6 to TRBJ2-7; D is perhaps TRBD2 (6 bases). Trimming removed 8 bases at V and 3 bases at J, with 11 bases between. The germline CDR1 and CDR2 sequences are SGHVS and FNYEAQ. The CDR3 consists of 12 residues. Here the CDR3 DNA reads TGTGCCAGCGGGGGTAGCGGCTACGAGCAGTACGTC. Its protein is CASGGSGYEQYV.

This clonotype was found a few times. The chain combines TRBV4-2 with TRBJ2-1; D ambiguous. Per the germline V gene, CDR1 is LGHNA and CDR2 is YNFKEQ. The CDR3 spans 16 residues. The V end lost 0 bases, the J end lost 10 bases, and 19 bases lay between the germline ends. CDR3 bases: TGTGCCAGCAGCCAAGATCGAACTTCACCAACCGCCGAGCAGTTCTTC. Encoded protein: CASSQDRTSPTAEQFF.

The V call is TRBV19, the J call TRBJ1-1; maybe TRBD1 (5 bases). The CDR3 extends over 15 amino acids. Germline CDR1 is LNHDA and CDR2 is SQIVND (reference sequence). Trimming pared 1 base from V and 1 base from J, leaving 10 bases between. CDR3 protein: CASSIGGAPNTEAFF. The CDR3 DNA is TGTGCCAGTAGTATAGGTGGGGCTCCGAACACTGAAGCTTTCTTT. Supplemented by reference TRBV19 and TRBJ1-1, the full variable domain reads DGGITQSPKYLFRKEGQNVTLSCEQNLNHDAMYWYRQDPGQGLRLIYYSQIVNDFQKGDIAEGYSVSREKKESFPLTVTSAQKNPTAFYLCASSIGGAPNTEAFFGQGTRLTVV.

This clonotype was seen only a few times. The CDR3 DNA reads as TGTGCCAGCAGCTTGGACAGGTCTTCGCCTTTCTTT. Translating gives CASSLDRSSPFF. The chain employs TRBV7-9 and TRBJ1-1; 7 bases are shared with TRBD1. V was pared by 3 bases and J by 12 bases, with 7 bases of the junction left unmatched. CDR1 is SEHNR, CDR2 FQNEAQ, per germline (reference sequence). CDR3 length equals 12 residues.

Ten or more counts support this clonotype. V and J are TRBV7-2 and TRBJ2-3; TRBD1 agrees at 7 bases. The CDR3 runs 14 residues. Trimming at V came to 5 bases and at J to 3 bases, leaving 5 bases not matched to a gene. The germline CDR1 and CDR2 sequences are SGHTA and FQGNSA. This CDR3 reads CASSPRQGTDTQYF. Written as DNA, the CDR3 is TGTGCCAGCAGCCCTCGACAGGGAACAGATACGCAGTATTTT.

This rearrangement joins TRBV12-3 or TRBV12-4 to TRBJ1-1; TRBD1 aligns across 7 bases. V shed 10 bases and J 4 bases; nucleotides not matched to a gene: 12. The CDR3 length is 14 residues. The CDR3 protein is CATSGQSGVTEAFF. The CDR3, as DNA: TGTGCCACCTCGGGACAGTCGGGGGTCACTGAAGCTTTCTTT.

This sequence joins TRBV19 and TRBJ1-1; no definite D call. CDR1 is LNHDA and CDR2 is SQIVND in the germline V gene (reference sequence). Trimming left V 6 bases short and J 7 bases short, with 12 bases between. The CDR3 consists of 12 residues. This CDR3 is CASSNEQLEAFF. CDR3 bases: TGTGCCAGTAGCAACGAGCAGCTTGAAGCTTTCTTT.

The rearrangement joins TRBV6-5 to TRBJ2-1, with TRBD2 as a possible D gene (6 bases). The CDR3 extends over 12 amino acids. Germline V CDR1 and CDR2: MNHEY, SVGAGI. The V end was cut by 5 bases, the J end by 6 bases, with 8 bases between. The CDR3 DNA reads TGTGCCAGCAGTCACGGGGGCAATGAGCAGTTCTTC. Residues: CASSHGGNEQFF.

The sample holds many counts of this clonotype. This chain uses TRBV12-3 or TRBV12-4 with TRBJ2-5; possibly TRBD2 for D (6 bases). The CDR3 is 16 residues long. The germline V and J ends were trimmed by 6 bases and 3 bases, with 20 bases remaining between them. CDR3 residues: CASSPEGGNSKETQYF. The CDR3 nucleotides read TGTGCCAGCAGCCCCGAGGGAGGTAACTCAAAAGAGACCCAGTACTTC.

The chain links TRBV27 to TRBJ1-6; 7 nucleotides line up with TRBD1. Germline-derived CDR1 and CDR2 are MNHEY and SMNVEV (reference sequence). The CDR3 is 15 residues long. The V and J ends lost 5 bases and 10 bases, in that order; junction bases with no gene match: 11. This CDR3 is CASSPIPPGQSPLHF. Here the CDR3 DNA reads TGTGCCAGCAGTCCTATACCCCCGGGACAGTCACCCCTCCACTTT.

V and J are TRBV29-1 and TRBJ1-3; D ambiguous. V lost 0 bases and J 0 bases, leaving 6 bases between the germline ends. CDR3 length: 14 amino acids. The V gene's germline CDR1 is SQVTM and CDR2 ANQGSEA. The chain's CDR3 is CSVEDPASGNTIYF. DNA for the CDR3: TGCAGCGTTGAAGATCCAGCCTCTGGAAACACCATATATTTT. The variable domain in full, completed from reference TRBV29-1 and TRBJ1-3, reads SAVISQKPSRDICQRGTSLTIQCQVDSQVTMMFWYRQQPGQSLTLIATANQGSEATYESGFVIDKFPISRPNLTFSTLTVSNMSPEDSSIYLCSVEDPASGNTIYFGEGSWLTVV.

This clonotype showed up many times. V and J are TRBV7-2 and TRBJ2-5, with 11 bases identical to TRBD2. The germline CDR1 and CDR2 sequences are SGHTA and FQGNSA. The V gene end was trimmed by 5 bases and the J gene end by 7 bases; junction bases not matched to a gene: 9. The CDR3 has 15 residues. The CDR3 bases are TGTGCCAGCAGCGAGGGGACTAGCGGTGCGGGGACCCAGTACTTC. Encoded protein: CASSEGTSGAGTQYF.

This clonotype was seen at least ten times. The CDR3 sequence: CASSRTNTEAFF. The CDR3 nucleotides are TGTGCCAGCAGCCGTACGAACACTGAAGCTTTCTTT. The chain carries TRBV7-2 and TRBJ1-1; D is uncertain. This CDR3 is built from 12 residues. Between the trimmed V and J ends, which lost 5 bases and 1 base, there was a span of 5 bases. Looked up from germline, CDR1 is SGHTA and CDR2 is FQGNSA.

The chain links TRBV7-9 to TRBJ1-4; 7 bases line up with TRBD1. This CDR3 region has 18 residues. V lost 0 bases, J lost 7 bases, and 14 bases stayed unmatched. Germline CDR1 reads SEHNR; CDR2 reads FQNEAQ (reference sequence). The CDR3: CASSLASLTGNIGEKLFF. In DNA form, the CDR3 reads TGTGCCAGCAGCTTAGCCTCCCTGACAGGGAATATAGGTGAAAAACTGTTTTTT.

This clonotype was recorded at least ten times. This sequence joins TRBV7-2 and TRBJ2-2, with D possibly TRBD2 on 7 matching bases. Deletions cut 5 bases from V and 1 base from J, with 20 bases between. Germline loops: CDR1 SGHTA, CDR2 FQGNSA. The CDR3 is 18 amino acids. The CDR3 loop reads CASSAPAGASMNTGELFF. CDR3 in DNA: TGTGCCAGCAGCGCCCCTGCGGGGGCCTCAATGAACACCGGGGAGCTGTTTTTT. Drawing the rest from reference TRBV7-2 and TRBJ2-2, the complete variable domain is GAGVSQSPSNKVTEKGKDVELRCDPISGHTALYWYRQSLGQGLEFLIYFQGNSAPDKSGLPSDRFSAERTGGSVSTLTIQRTQQEDSAVYLCASSAPAGASMNTGELFFGEGSRLTVL.

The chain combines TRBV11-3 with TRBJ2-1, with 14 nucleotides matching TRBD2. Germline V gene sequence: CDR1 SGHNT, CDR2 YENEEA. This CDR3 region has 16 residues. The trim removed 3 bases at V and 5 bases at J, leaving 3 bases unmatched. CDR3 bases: TGTGCCAGCAGCTTCGGACTAGCGGGAGGCCACAATGAGCAGTTCTTC. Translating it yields CASSFGLAGGHNEQFF.

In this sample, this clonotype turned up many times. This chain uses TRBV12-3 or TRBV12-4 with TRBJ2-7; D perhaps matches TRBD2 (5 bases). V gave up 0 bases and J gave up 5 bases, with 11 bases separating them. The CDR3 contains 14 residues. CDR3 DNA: TGTGCCAGCAGTTTAGCGGGAGCGGAGAACGAGCAGTACTTC. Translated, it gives CASSLAGAENEQYF.

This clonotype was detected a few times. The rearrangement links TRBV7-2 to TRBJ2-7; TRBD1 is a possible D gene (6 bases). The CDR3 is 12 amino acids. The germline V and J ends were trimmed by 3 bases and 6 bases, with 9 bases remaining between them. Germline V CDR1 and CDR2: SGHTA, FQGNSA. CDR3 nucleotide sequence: TGTGCCAGCAGCTTTACGACAGGCGAGCAGTACGTC. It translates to CASSFTTGEQYV.

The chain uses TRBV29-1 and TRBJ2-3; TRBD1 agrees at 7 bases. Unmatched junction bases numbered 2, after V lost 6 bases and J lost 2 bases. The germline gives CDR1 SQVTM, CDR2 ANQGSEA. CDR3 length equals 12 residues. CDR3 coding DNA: TGCAGCGTAGGGACAGCCACAGATACGCAGTATTTT. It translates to CSVGTATDTQYF.

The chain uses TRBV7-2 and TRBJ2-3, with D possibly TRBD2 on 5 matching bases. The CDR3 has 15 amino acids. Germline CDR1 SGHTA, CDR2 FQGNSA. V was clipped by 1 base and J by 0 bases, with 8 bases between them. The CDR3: CASSLETGSTDTQYF. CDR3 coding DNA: TGTGCCAGCAGCTTAGAAACGGGAAGCACAGATACGCAGTATTTT.

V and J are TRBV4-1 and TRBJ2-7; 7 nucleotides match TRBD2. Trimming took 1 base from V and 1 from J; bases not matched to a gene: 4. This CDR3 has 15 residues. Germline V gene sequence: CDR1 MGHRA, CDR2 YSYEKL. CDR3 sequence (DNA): TGCGCCAGCAGCCAAGGTAGCGGGCGGTCCTACGAGCAGTACTTC. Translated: CASSQGSGRSYEQYF.

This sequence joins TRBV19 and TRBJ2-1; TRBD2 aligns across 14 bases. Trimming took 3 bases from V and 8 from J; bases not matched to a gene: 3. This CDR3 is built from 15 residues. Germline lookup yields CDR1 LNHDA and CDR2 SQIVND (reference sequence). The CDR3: CASSIMTSGRDEQFF. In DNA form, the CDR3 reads TGTGCCAGTAGTATCATGACTAGCGGGAGGGATGAGCAGTTCTTC.

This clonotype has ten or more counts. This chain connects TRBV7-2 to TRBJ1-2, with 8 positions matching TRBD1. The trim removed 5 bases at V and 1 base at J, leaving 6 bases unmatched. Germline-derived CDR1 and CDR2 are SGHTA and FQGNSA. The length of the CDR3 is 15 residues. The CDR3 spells CASSQRTGSNYGYTF. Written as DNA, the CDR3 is TGTGCCAGCAGCCAGCGGACAGGGAGTAACTATGGCTACACCTTC.